The source of this T cell receptor beta chain is a study of CD8 T cells in ankylosing spondylitis (dated by TCRdb to about 2017). About the investigation overall: The study set out to find disease-linked TCR variants by profiling T cell receptor beta repertoires in ankylosing spondylitis patients and healthy donors. The full study cohort was made up of about 24 ankylosing spondylitis patients and around 100 healthy donors. Peripheral blood was sampled, and synovial fluid was also collected from ankylosing spondylitis patients. The full study reports these points: Some of the motif variants had been reported before in the synovial fluid and blood of reactive arthritis patients, a finding that suggests common disease-initiation mechanisms. The disease-linked clones were reported to be significantly enriched in matched synovial fluid samples from ankylosing spondylitis patients. In peripheral blood, the disease-linked clones were found at relatively low frequencies and had a CD8+ phenotype. A TCR beta motif of several highly homologous amino acid variants appeared characteristic of blood from ankylosing spondylitis patients.

The instrument was an Illumina HiSeq 2500. Quantitative 5'-RACE with molecular barcodes was the method used to prepare the TCR beta libraries. The paper's data handling went like this. To identify disease-linked TCR variants, a new computational method was used, one built on a probabilistic model of VDJ rearrangement. TCRdb trimmed the raw reads at Q25, called clones with MiXCR and kept productive beta chains. Rows merge per CDR3 protein into single entries with the most common DNA and genes. The V and J calls follow TCRdb's processing rather than the paper's. In this sample the table shows 240,000 or so distinct CDR3 sequences, approximately 11% of which occur a single time. The ten biggest clones cover around 7% of the sample. The CDR3 starts with the cysteine, ends with the phenylalanine, and has 21 residues. Solely the CDR3 DNA is kept, with 63 bases framed from the first base. The junction shows trimming of 7 bases on V and 5 bases on J, and the gene matches do not reach 28 bases of it. The CDR1 and CDR2 encoded by the germline V gene are SGHDT and YYEEEE.

As to this clonotype: It lacks a known antigen. No much larger clone is present one base from it, and per-base qualities are unavailable.

The source is a male donor with ankylosing spondylitis or in good health (not recorded which). Sequencing used blood, either unsorted or a sorted T cell fraction (not recorded which). The chain was built from TRBV5-6 and TRBJ2-1, with 9 bases aligning to TRBD2. The nucleotide sequence reads TGTGCCAGCTATGCAGCTTACCATTCGAGGACCCTAGCGGGGCCCGACAATGAGCAGTTCTTC. Translated, this gives CASYAAYHSRTLAGPDNEQFF.